The rows below give T cell receptor beta chains drawn from one sample of a study of blood T cell repertoires in COVID-19. TCRdb keeps only in-frame clones here, not all; method: immunoSEQ multiplex PCR. This table holds approximately 62,000 clones, around 89% found once. Input material: peripheral blood. The receptors derive from a man aged 55-75 years with acute or convalescent COVID-19. Both conserved end residues are part of each CDR3. The D gene is left open where the match is weak. Size values are once, few and many counts, or a class for expanded clones, and some rows have none.

TRBD2 | TRBJ2-1 | TRBV18 | . | CASSPRTSGRANEQFF | TGTGCCAGCTCACCACGGACTAGCGGGAGGGCCAATGAGCAGTTCTTC
. | TRBJ2-7 | TRBV29-1 | . | CSVRESYEQYF | TGCAGCGTTCGGGAGTCGTACGAGCAGTACTTC
TRBD1 | TRBJ2-7 | TRBV30 | . | CAWGPGQTSYEQYF | TGTGCCTGGGGGCCGGGACAGACCTCCTACGAGCAGTACTTC
. | TRBJ1-1 | TRBV6-5 | . | CASSRDIRNTEAFF | TGTGCCAGCAGTCGTGACATAAGGAACACTGAAGCTTTCTTT
. | TRBJ1-1 | TRBV19 | few | CASSTSTGRRAFF | TGTGCCAGTAGTACCAGCACAGGTAGGCGAGCTTTCTTT
TRBD1 | TRBJ1-3 | TRBV24-1 | . | CATSDGTASSGNTIYF | TGTGCCACCAGTGACGGGACAGCAAGCTCTGGAAACACCATATATTTT
TRBD1 | TRBJ2-3 | TRBV2 | few | CASSAGQGDGDTQYF | TGTGCCAGCAGCGCGGGACAGGGGGATGGAGATACGCAGTATTTT
. | TRBJ2-1 | TRBV18 | . | CASSGGKSSYNEQFF | TGTGCCAGCTCAGGGGGCAAAAGCTCCTACAATGAGCAGTTCTTC
TRBD1 | TRBJ2-1 | TRBV9 | . | CASSAGTVHEQFF | TGTGCCAGCAGCGCCGGGACAGTCCATGAGCAGTTCTTC
TRBD1 | TRBJ1-6 | TRBV5-4 | . | CASSDDRGRVSPLHF | TGTGCCAGCAGTGATGACAGGGGGCGCGTATCACCCCTCCACTTT
TRBD1 | TRBJ1-4 | TRBV6-5 | once | CASSLTGLGEKLFF | TGTGCCAGCAGCTTGACAGGGTTAGGTGAAAAACTGTTTTTT
TRBD2 | TRBJ2-1 | TRBV2 | . | CASKGLAGYNEQFF | TGTGCCAGCAAGGGTCTAGCGGGATACAATGAGCAGTTCTTC
. | TRBJ2-3 | TRBV28 | . | CASSPMDTQYF | TGTGCCAGCAGCCCTATGGATACGCAGTATTTT
TRBD1 | TRBJ1-2 | TRBV5-1 | . | CASSWDRGPNYGYTF | TGCGCCAGCAGCTGGGACAGGGGGCCTAACTATGGCTACACCTTC
. | TRBJ2-7 | TRBV18 | . | CASSPLSLSYEQYF | TGTGCCAGCTCACCGCTGAGCCTCTCCTACGAGCAGTACTTC
TRBD2 | TRBJ2-1 | TRBV5-1 | . | CASSSRAQLAGRNNEQFF | TGCGCCAGCAGCAGTCGGGCCCAACTAGCGGGACGGAACAATGAGCAGTTCTTC
. | TRBJ2-5 | TRBV7-2 | . | CASSLDTNKETQYF | TGTGCCAGCAGCTTAGATACAAACAAAGAGACCCAGTACTTC
. | TRBJ2-2 | TRBV28 | . | CASSLVRGGTGELFF | TGTGCCAGCAGTTTGGTGAGAGGAGGCACCGGGGAGCTGTTTTTT
. | TRBJ2-3 | TRBV5-1 | . | CASSLVVTGRGTDTQYF | TGCGCCAGCAGCTTGGTTGTTACAGGGAGGGGGACAGATACGCAGTATTTT
. | TRBJ2-6 | TRBV9 | . | CASSVVPRQGAGRGANVLTF | TGTGCCAGCAGCGTAGTCCCCCGGCAGGGCGCTGGTCGCGGGGCCAACGTCCTGACTTTC
TRBD2 | TRBJ2-2 | TRBV5-4 | . | CASSLGTSETSRTGELFF | TGTGCCAGCAGCTTGGGGACTAGCGAGACTTCGCGAACCGGGGAGCTGTTTTTT
. | TRBJ1-2 | TRBV18 | . | CASSEQPNTHYGYTF | TGTGCCAGCTCTGAACAACCGAACACCCACTATGGCTACACCTTC
. | TRBJ1-5 | TRBV28 | . | CASRTILAGHQPQHF | TGTGCCAGCAGGACTATCCTGGCTGGCCATCAGCCCCAGCATTTT
TRBD1 | TRBJ2-7 | TRBV5-1 | once | CASSFGQGGAYEQYF | TGCGCCAGCAGCTTTGGACAGGGTGGCGCCTACGAGCAGTACTTC
. | TRBJ2-7 | TRBV5-6 | . | CASSGALEIIPYEQYF | TGTGCCAGCAGCGGGGCATTAGAGATTATTCCCTACGAGCAGTACTTC
. | TRBJ1-4 | TRBV6-1 | few | CASSDRRRVSNEKLFF | TGTGCCAGCAGTGACCGTAGGAGGGTCTCGAATGAAAAACTGTTTTTT
. | TRBJ1-2 | TRBV4-3 | . | CASSQDWKGVYGYTF | TGCGCCAGCAGCCAAGATTGGAAGGGAGTCTATGGCTACACCTTC
. | TRBJ1-2 | TRBV19 | once | CASSIDRSNYGYTF | TGTGCCAGTAGTATCGACAGGAGTAACTATGGCTACACCTTC
. | TRBJ2-1 | TRBV11-3 | . | CASSLGGGQGDEQFF | TGTGCCAGCAGCTTAGGAGGGGGGCAGGGGGATGAGCAGTTCTTC
TRBD2 | TRBJ2-1 | TRBV6-5 | once | CAAEQGLAGWNEQFF | TGTGCCGCTGAACAGGGGCTAGCGGGATGGAATGAGCAGTTCTTC
. | TRBJ2-6 | TRBV3-1/TRBV3-2 | . | CASSQTAGANVLTF | TGTGCCAGCAGCCAGACAGCCGGGGCCAACGTCCTGACTTTC
TRBD1 | TRBJ1-1 | TRBV4-1 | . | CASSLTSPGQILNTEAFF | TGCGCCAGCAGCCTTACCTCTCCGGGACAGATTCTGAACACTGAAGCTTTCTTT
TRBD2 | TRBJ2-2 | TRBV19 | . | CASKGSGSGRADAGELFF | TGTGCCAGTAAAGGTTCAGGGAGCGGGAGGGCCGACGCCGGGGAGCTGTTTTTT
. | TRBJ1-4 | TRBV5-1 | . | CASSSQGFANEKLFF | TGCGCCAGCAGCAGCCAGGGGTTCGCTAATGAAAAACTGTTTTTT
TRBD1 | TRBJ2-5 | TRBV28 | once | CASSADRGRFWETQYF | TGTGCCAGCAGCGCGGACAGGGGGCGGTTTTGGGAGACCCAGTACTTC
TRBD1 | TRBJ1-5 | TRBV6-6 | . | CASSTGGSQPQHF | TGTGCCAGCAGCACAGGGGGCAGTCAGCCCCAGCATTTT
TRBD2 | TRBJ2-3 | TRBV7-8 | . | CASSLPTSGSPLNTDTQYF | TGTGCCAGCAGCTTACCCACTAGCGGGAGCCCTTTAAACACAGATACGCAGTATTTT
TRBD1 | TRBJ1-2 | TRBV29-1 | . | CSVLQGAKYGYTF | TGCAGCGTCCTCCAGGGGGCGAAGTATGGCTACACCTTC
TRBD1 | TRBJ1-5 | TRBV19 | . | CASSTTGTGSDQPQHF | TGTGCCAGTAGTACGACCGGGACAGGGTCGGATCAGCCCCAGCATTTT
TRBD2 | TRBJ2-3 | TRBV28 | . | CASRKVLAGYTDTQYF | TGTGCCAGCAGGAAGGTGCTAGCGGGATACACAGATACGCAGTATTTT
. | TRBJ2-1 | TRBV27 | . | CASGTLAYNEQFF | TGTGCCAGCGGGACTCTAGCCTACAATGAGCAGTTCTTC
. | TRBJ1-2 | TRBV5-4 | . | CASSLTGPRGYTF | TGTGCCAGCAGCTTGACAGGGCCGCGGGGCTACACCTTC
. | TRBJ2-7 | TRBV19 | . | CASSPSQGQSSYEQYF | TGTGCCAGTAGCCCCAGCCAGGGGCAGAGCTCCTACGAGCAGTACTTC
. | TRBJ1-1 | TRBV11-3 | few | CASRQSTEAFF | TGTGCCAGCAGACAGTCCACTGAAGCTTTCTTT
. | TRBJ2-7 | TRBV4-1 | . | CASSRRHTGTKDYEQYF | TGCGCCAGCAGCCGTAGACACACAGGTACAAAGGACTACGAGCAGTACTTC
. | TRBJ1-5 | TRBV6-5 | . | CASSIDSQNQPQHF | TGTGCCAGCAGTATCGACAGCCAGAATCAGCCCCAGCATTTT
. | TRBJ2-1 | TRBV28 | . | CASSAGTYNEQFF | TGTGCCAGCAGTGCCGGGACCTACAATGAGCAGTTCTTC
TRBD1 | TRBJ1-5 | TRBV6-2/TRBV6-3 | . | CASSYGQGQHF | TGTGCCAGCAGTTACGGACAGGGCCAGCATTTT
TRBD2 | TRBJ2-5 | TRBV19 | . | CATTSGRGETQYF | TGTGCCACTACCAGCGGGAGGGGAGAGACCCAGTACTTC
. | TRBJ1-2 | TRBV7-9 | . | CASSLDTVYGYTF | TGTGCCAGCAGCTTAGACACAGTTTATGGCTACACCTTC
TRBD2 | TRBJ2-1 | TRBV7-2 | . | CASSLAGGQYNEQFF | TGTGCCAGCAGCTTAGCGGGAGGGCAGTACAATGAGCAGTTCTTC
TRBD2 | TRBJ2-7 | TRBV30 | . | CAWRTSGIYEQYF | TGTGCCTGGCGGACTAGCGGGATTTACGAGCAGTACTTC